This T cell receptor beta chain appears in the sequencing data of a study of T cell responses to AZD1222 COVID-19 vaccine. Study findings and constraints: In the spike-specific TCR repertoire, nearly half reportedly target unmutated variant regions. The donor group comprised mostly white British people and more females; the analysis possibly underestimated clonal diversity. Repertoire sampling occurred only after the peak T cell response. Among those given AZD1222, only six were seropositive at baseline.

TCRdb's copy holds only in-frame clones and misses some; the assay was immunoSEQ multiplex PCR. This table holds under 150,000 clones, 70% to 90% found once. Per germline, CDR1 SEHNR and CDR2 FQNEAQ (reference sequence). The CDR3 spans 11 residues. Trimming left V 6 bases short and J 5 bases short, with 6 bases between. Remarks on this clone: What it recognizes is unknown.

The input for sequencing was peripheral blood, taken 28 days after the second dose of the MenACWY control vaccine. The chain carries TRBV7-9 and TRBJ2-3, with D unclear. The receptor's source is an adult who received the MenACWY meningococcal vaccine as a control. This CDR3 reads CASRPLDTQYF. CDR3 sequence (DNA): TGTGCCAGCAGGCCCCTAGATACGCAGTATTTT.